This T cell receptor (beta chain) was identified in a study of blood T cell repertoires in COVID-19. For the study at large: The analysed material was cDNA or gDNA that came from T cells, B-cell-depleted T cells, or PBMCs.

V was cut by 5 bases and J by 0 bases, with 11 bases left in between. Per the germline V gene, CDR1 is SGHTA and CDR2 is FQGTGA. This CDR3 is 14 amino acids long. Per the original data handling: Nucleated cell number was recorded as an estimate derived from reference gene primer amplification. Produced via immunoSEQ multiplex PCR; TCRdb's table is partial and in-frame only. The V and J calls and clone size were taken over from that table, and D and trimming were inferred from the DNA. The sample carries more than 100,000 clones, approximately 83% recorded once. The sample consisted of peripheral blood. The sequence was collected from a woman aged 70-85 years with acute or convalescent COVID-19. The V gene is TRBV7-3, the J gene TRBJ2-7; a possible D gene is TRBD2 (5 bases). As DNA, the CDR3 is TGTGCCAGCAGCCGGAGCGGACCCTCCTACGAGCAGTACTTC. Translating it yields CASSRSGPSYEQYF.